Listed below are T cell receptor beta chains from one sample, sequenced in a study of blood T cells in healthy people across ages. MiXCR, applied by TCRdb to the 5' RACE reads, yields one record per CDR3 protein. The sample contains around 1,900,000 distinct CDR3 sequences, roughly 43% of which appear only once. The specimen was blood. The receptors here all came from a human donor in good health. Both conserved end residues are part of each CDR3.

v_call	cdr3_length	j_call	cdr3_aa
TRBV7-2	11	TRBJ2-1	CASTSYNEQFF
TRBV25-1	12	TRBJ2-3	CASRDHGDTQYF
TRBV7-2	17	TRBJ2-7	CASSPGTSGGLSYEQYF
TRBV2	12	TRBJ2-5	CAGKTDQETQYF
TRBV3-1	14	TRBJ2-5	CASSQAQGQETQYF
TRBV28	15	TRBJ2-7	CASSLSWLYSYEQYF
TRBV4-3	16	TRBJ1-1	CASSQVFGGGNTEAFF
TRBV5-1	15	TRBJ2-7	CASTTGGGLFYEQYF
TRBV24-1	16	TRBJ1-2	CATRKPNELGDYGYTF
TRBV7-9	17	TRBJ2-7	CASSLGTGGVVGYEQYF
TRBV9	14	TRBJ1-2	CASSVGGHDYGYTF
TRBV12-3/TRBV12-4	13	TRBJ1-1	CASSFLGQRKAFF
TRBV7-6	16	TRBJ2-2	CASSPRTGVNTGELFF
TRBV20-1	16	TRBJ2-5	CSASIFGTGTEETQYF
TRBV10-3	12	TRBJ1-5	CAISESNQPQHF
TRBV24-1	15	TRBJ2-1	CATSGDIRPLNEQFF
TRBV6-5	17	TRBJ1-2	CASSSLGGAVSNYGCTF
TRBV5-1	18	TRBJ2-1	CASSRTSGGDPSYNEQFF
TRBV15	16	TRBJ1-1	CTTSRDRVAIGTEAFF
TRBV7-3	17	TRBJ1-4	CASSFSDRGEGSEKLFF
TRBV6-6	14	TRBJ1-2	CASSYFGLNYGYTF
TRBV28	13	TRBJ2-7	CATTLDRLNEQYF
TRBV29-1	12	TRBJ1-1	CSGVTGPGGAFF
TRBV12-3/TRBV12-4	16	TRBJ1-6	CASSPGTSGRGSPLHF
TRBV7-9	16	TRBJ2-1	CASSLFPGQKNYRQFF
TRBV20-1	14	TRBJ1-4	CSVLEGATNEKLFF
TRBV20-1	12	TRBJ1-1	CSASWANTEAFF
TRBV5-1	14	TRBJ1-2	CASSPGQYNYGYTF
TRBV4-2	17	TRBJ2-1	CASSRSSLAGGGGEQFF
TRBV5-1	14	TRBJ1-6	CATRTGDRDSPLHF